The 3 T cell receptor beta chains in this list originate from one sample, sequenced in a study of shared clonotypes between healthy human individuals. Only CD45RO-negative cells positively selected for CCR7 counted as naive CD8 cells, so terminally differentiated effector memory CD45RA+ cells were excluded. Assay used: immunoSEQ multiplex PCR; TCRdb lists only in-frame clones, some missing. Among hundreds of thousands of clones listed, almost 95% were seen once. The sample comprised naive CD8+ T cells sorted from blood. The receptors stem from a man under 40 in good health.

The V gene is TRBV30, the J gene TRBJ2-7; D may be TRBD1 or TRBD2 (5 bases each). Germline loops: CDR1 GTSNPN, CDR2 SVGIG (reference sequence). The CDR3 runs 14 residues. V dropped 3 bases and J dropped 2 bases, with 14 bases sitting between them. CDR3 protein: CAWRAGTVTYEQYF. As DNA, the CDR3 is TGTGCCTGGAGAGCCGGGACGGTAACCTACGAGCAGTACTTC.

Regarding this clone: At one end the junction does not follow the germline gene, possibly because of a read error. The chain is built from TRBV7-2 and TRBJ2-7; TRBD1 matches at 9 bases. Germline CDR1 reads SGHTA; CDR2 reads FQGNSA. The CDR3 consists of 11 residues. In nucleotides, the CDR3 is TGTGCCAGCAGCCAGGGACAGGGCGAACACTTC. Protein: CASSQGQGEHF.

This chain connects TRBV7-9 to TRBJ2-2; no definite D call. This CDR3 spans 14 amino acids. Germline V gene lookup returns CDR1 SEHNR and CDR2 FQNEAQ (reference sequence). V was clipped by 0 bases and J by 4 bases, with 6 bases between them. The CDR3 sequence: CASSLAAPTGELFF. For the CDR3, the DNA is TGTGCCAGCAGCTTAGCTGCACCCACCGGGGAGCTGTTTTTT.